Shown below are 29 T cell receptor beta chains from a single sample sequenced in a study of blood T cells in healthy people across ages. Combining a sample-barcoded 5' primer with a J-beta primer mix, a second PCR ran for roughly 7 to 12 cycles. From the 5' RACE reads, TCRdb called clonotypes with MiXCR, one entry per CDR3 protein. The sample carries about 970,000 distinct CDR3 sequences, just over 50% recorded once. Sequencing used blood. These TCRs come from a woman aged 60-70 years in good health.

J is TRBJ2-4 and V is TRBV4-2, with TRBD1 identical over 12 bases. The CDR3 is 15 amino acids. Germline V gene data show CDR1 as LGHNA and CDR2 as YNFKEQ. V gave up 3 bases and J gave up 13 bases; unmatched junction bases: 10. CDR3 residues: CASSHPGQGAREQYF. The DNA for the CDR3 is TGTGCCAGCAGCCACCCGGGACAGGGGGCGCGGGAGCAGTACTTC.

On this clonotype itself: Relative to the germline gene, one junction end is altered; a read error may explain this. The CDR3 DNA follows: TGTGCCAGCAGCCACGGTTCAGTGTCCAGGGCTTATCAAGAGACCCGGTACTTC. Translation gives CASSHGSVSRAYQETRYF. The V call is TRBV7-8, the J call TRBJ2-5; possibly TRBD1 for D (5 bases). CDR1 and CDR2 (germline): SGHVS, FQNEAQ. This CDR3 contains 18 residues. The whole variable domain, filled in from reference TRBV7-8 and TRBJ2-5, reads GAGVSQSPRYKVAKRGQDVALRCDPISGHVSLFWYQQALGQGPEFLTYFQNEAQLDKSGLPSDRFFAERPEGSVSTLKIQRTQQEDSAVYLCASSHGSVSRAYQETRYFGPGTRLLVL.

The chain employs TRBV25-1 and TRBJ1-1; D gene uncertain. V lost 4 bases and J 13 bases, leaving 16 bases between the germline ends. This CDR3 spans 12 amino acids. Per the germline V gene, CDR1 is MGHDK and CDR2 is SYGVNS. The CDR3 DNA follows: TGTGCCAGCAGTGTCCGAGGGAGGGTAGGTTTCTTT. It is translated as CASSVRGRVGFF.

This chain links TRBV12-3 or TRBV12-4 with TRBJ2-7; 8 bases fit TRBD1. Trimming removed 2 bases from V and 0 bases from J; junction bases left unmatched: 6. The CDR3 has 16 residues. The CDR3 here is CASSLIWDRSSYEQYF. The CDR3 region has the DNA TGTGCCAGCAGTTTAATTTGGGACAGGAGCTCCTACGAGCAGTACTTC.

A few counts support this clonotype. The chain is built from TRBV27 and TRBJ2-7, with unresolved D. Germline loops: CDR1 MNHEY, CDR2 SMNVEV (reference sequence). Trimming removed 2 bases at V and 0 bases at J, with 14 bases between. The CDR3 has 16 residues. CDR3 residues: CASSLGPVSVSYEQYF. CDR3 DNA: TGTGCCAGCAGTTTAGGGCCCGTAAGCGTCTCCTACGAGCAGTACTTC.

This clonotype appeared a few times. The gene calls are TRBV20-1 and TRBJ2-4, with 10 bases identical to TRBD2. J gave up 9 bases and V 1 base, and 6 bases lay outside the gene matches. The CDR3 runs 14 residues. Germline assignment: CDR1 DFQATT and CDR2 SNEGSKA (reference sequence). CDR3 amino acids: CSARVASGSSIQYF. The CDR3 bases are TGCAGTGCTAGAGTTGCTAGCGGGAGTAGCATTCAGTACTTC.

V and J are TRBV5-1 and TRBJ2-3, with a possible D match to TRBD1 (6 bases). The germline V gene has CDR1 SGHRS and CDR2 YFSETQ. There are 15 residues in the CDR3. The V gene lost 0 bases and the J gene lost 4 bases, with 12 bases spanning the gap. CDR3 residues: CASSLEGTFPDTQYF. CDR3 coding DNA: TGCGCCAGCAGCTTGGAAGGGACATTCCCAGATACGCAGTATTTT.

The chain uses TRBV29-1 and TRBJ2-5, with D hard to call. The V end was cut by 7 bases, the J end by 1 base, with 7 bases between. CDR1 and CDR2 (germline): SQVTM, ANQGSEA. The CDR3 is made up of 11 amino acids. The CDR3 coding sequence is TGCAGCGGCATCCCCCAAGAGACCCAGTACTTC. As protein: CSGIPQETQYF.

The V call is TRBV16, the J call TRBJ1-5, with TRBD1 as a possible D gene (5 bases). The CDR3 runs to 15 residues. Germline CDR1 KGHSY, CDR2 FQNENV. V was pared by 0 bases and J by 2 bases, with 8 bases between. The CDR3 nucleotides read TGTGCCAGCAGCCAATCACAAGGGGGCAATCAGCCCCAGCATTTT. It is translated as CASSQSQGGNQPQHF.

The chain is built from TRBV7-9 and TRBJ1-6; TRBD1 agrees at 8 bases. The germline CDR1 and CDR2 sequences are SEHNR and FQNEAQ (reference sequence). V lost 3 bases and J lost 7; bases outside the gene matches: 5. The CDR3 is 15 amino acids. The CDR3 region is CASSLWTGRNSPLHF. The CDR3 DNA reads TGTGCCAGCAGCTTGTGGACAGGGCGGAATTCACCCCTCCACTTT.

The J gene is TRBJ2-3, the V gene TRBV9; 7 bases match TRBD2. Losses at the gene ends were 0 bases for V and 1 base for J; bases not matched to a gene: 8. CDR3 size: 17 residues. In germline, CDR1 is SGDLS, CDR2 YYNGEE. CDR3 in DNA: TGTGCCAGCAGCGTAGAGGTTGCTAGCGGCCGCACAGATACGCAGTATTTT. Translation: CASSVEVASGRTDTQYF.

The chain uses TRBV21-1 and TRBJ2-1; TRBD2 was called by the table and not checked on the DNA. TRBV21-1 is labeled a pseudogene. The CDR3 is 16 amino acids. CDR3 sequence reads: CATERCGMLFYNEQFF. CDR3 in DNA: TGTGCCACCGAACGTTGCGGGATGTTATTCTACAATGAGCAGTTCTTC.

This chain connects TRBV3-1 to TRBJ2-5; 11 bases fit TRBD2. The CDR3 spans 16 residues. Trimming at V came to 0 bases and at J to 5 bases, leaving 5 bases not matched to a gene. CDR1 is LGHDT, CDR2 YNNKEL, per germline (reference sequence). This chain's CDR3 is CASSQDSGRAVETQYF. CDR3 in DNA: TGTGCCAGCAGCCAAGATAGCGGGAGGGCCGTCGAGACCCAGTACTTC.

The rearrangement uses TRBV9 and TRBJ2-7; 9 bases are a match to TRBD1. The J call may be mistaken, given a closer DNA end match to TRBJ2-5. The CDR3 has 17 residues. Germline V gene lookup returns CDR1 SGDLS and CDR2 YYNGEE. DNA of the CDR3: TGTGCCAGCAGCCACCGGGACAGGGTCCTCACGCGAGAGACCCAGTACTTC. Amino acid sequence: CASSHRDRVLTRETQYF.

This clonotype was seen once. The chain combines TRBV6-2 or TRBV6-3 with TRBJ2-7; 9 nucleotides agree with TRBD1. Per germline, CDR1 MNHEY and CDR2 SVGEGT. This CDR3 contains 14 residues. V dropped 8 bases and J dropped 3; count of bases not matched to a gene: 8. This CDR3 is CASGGTGIGYEQYF. CDR3 nucleotide sequence: TGTGCCAGCGGCGGGACAGGGATCGGCTACGAGCAGTACTTC.

About this clonotype itself: The junction does not match germline at one end; this may be a read error. The chain combines TRBV4-3 with TRBJ2-3, with D perhaps TRBD2 (5 bases). Per germline, CDR1 LGHNA and CDR2 YSLEER. The CDR3 runs 14 residues. In nucleotides, the CDR3 is TGCGCCAGCAGCCTCAGCGGAAGCACAGATGCGCAGTATTTT. This encodes CASSLSGSTDAQYF.

V usage is TRBV10-3 and J usage is TRBJ2-7, with TRBD1 matching over 11 bases. After removal of 5 bases from V and 3 bases from J, the junction contained 12 bases not matched to a gene. The CDR3 consists of 17 residues. From germline, CDR1 is ENHRY and CDR2 SYGVKD. CDR3 amino acids: CAISTDRGLYPDYEQYF. CDR3 in DNA: TGTGCCATCAGTACGGACAGGGGGCTTTACCCGGACTACGAGCAGTACTTC.

The V gene is TRBV2, the J gene TRBJ2-4; TRBD2 matches 9 bases. The J call is uncertain, as TRBJ2-7 better fits the DNA end. The CDR3 spans 15 residues. Germline V gene data show CDR1 as SNHLY and CDR2 as FYNNEI. The CDR3 sequence: CASPEFAGGPYEQYF. The CDR3 DNA is TGTGCCAGCCCCGAGTTTGCGGGAGGGCCTTACGAGCAGTACTTC.

This clonotype was observed a handful of times. The rearrangement links TRBV29-1 to TRBJ2-3; 8 bases line up with TRBD2. The CDR3 runs to 14 residues. The V gene's germline CDR1 is SQVTM and CDR2 ANQGSEA. V trimming: 4 bases; J trimming: 4 bases; junction bases outside the gene matches: 7. The CDR3 nucleotides are TGCAGCGTTGCGATTAGCGGGGTGCCAGATACGCAGTATTTT. Encoded protein: CSVAISGVPDTQYF.

V usage is TRBV9 and J usage is TRBJ2-3; 9 nucleotides align to TRBD2. V was pared by 0 bases and J by 3 bases, with 8 bases of the junction left unmatched. Per the germline V gene, CDR1 is SGDLS and CDR2 is YYNGEE. This CDR3 comprises 17 residues. The DNA for the CDR3 is TGTGCCAGCAGCGTAGAGGGTATAGCGGGAGCTACAGATACGCAGTATTTT. It encodes CASSVEGIAGATDTQYF.

The rearrangement joins TRBV27 to TRBJ2-7; 8 bases align to TRBD1. The germline CDR1 and CDR2 sequences are MNHEY and SMNVEV (reference sequence). V lost 5 bases, J lost 3 bases, and 9 bases stayed unmatched. This CDR3 contains 15 residues. In DNA, the CDR3 is TGTGCCAGCAGTACCCGGGGCAGGGGGCACTACGAGCAGTACTTC. Translating gives CASSTRGRGHYEQYF.

This chain links TRBV28 with TRBJ1-2; no clear D. Trimming cost V 5 bases and J 4 bases, with 11 bases left between them. Germline assignment: CDR1 MDHEN and CDR2 SYDVKM. The CDR3 is made up of 13 amino acids. CDR3 nucleotide sequence: TGTGCCAGCAGTATGACCAGAGGCTATGGCTACACCTTC. Translation: CASSMTRGYGYTF.

The table lists this clonotype with a few counts. The rearrangement links TRBV7-9 to TRBJ2-5; D unclear. The DNA matches TRBJ2-7 better at its end, which makes the J call doubtful. This CDR3 spans 14 amino acids. Germline V gives CDR1 SEHNR, CDR2 FQNEAQ (reference sequence). DNA of the CDR3: TGTGCCAGCAGCTTAAAGGACCGTCCCAACGAGCAGTACTTC. This gives the protein CASSLKDRPNEQYF.

The chain is built from TRBV6-6 and TRBJ2-7, with 8 bases matching TRBD1. This CDR3 has 14 amino acids. The germline V gene encodes CDR1 MNHNY and CDR2 SVGAGI (reference sequence). After removal of 10 bases from V and 6 bases from J, the junction contained 14 bases not matched to a gene. DNA for the CDR3: TGTGCCACCTGTTCCGGACAGGGTGCTTTCGAGCAGTACTTC. Protein product: CATCSGQGAFEQYF.

This clonotype has at least ten counts. The genes are TRBV27 and TRBJ2-7, with 7 bases fitting TRBD2. V gave up 5 bases and J gave up 4 bases; unmatched junction bases: 11. Germline CDR1 reads MNHEY; CDR2 reads SMNVEV (reference sequence). This CDR3 is 15 amino acids long. For the CDR3, the DNA is TGTGCCAGCAGTCTACGGGGGGATCCGCGATACGAGCAGTACTTC. Encoded protein: CASSLRGDPRYEQYF.

The chain uses TRBV20-1 and TRBJ1-6, with TRBD1 as a possible D gene (5 bases). V gave up 1 base and J gave up 0 bases, with 10 bases separating them. This CDR3 comprises 16 residues. The V gene's germline CDR1 is DFQATT and CDR2 SNEGSKA (reference sequence). The CDR3 is CSARVWGSSYNSPLHF. For the CDR3, the DNA is TGCAGTGCTAGAGTGTGGGGGAGCTCCTATAATTCACCCCTCCACTTT.

The chain has TRBV4-3 and TRBJ1-5; 7 nucleotides line up with TRBD1. J was trimmed by 7 bases and V by 1 base; bases with no gene match: 7. Germline V CDR1 and CDR2: LGHNA, YSLEER. The CDR3 is 15 amino acids. CDR3 in DNA: TGCGCCAGCAGCCAAGGACAGGGTATAGAGCAGCCCCAGCATTTT. The encoded protein is CASSQGQGIEQPQHF.

This chain uses TRBV5-1 with TRBJ2-1; D uncertain. The germline V gene encodes CDR1 SGHRS and CDR2 YFSETQ. Trimming cost V 1 base and J 5 bases, with 4 bases left between them. The CDR3 extends over 12 amino acids. The CDR3 nucleotides are TGCGCCAGCAGCTTGTCGGACAATGAGCAGTTCTTC. This translates into CASSLSDNEQFF.

V usage is TRBV27 and J usage is TRBJ2-7; TRBD2 is a possible D gene (6 bases). Trimming took 5 bases from V and 5 from J, leaving 19 bases between them. The CDR3 runs to 15 residues. Looked up from germline, CDR1 is MNHEY and CDR2 is SMNVEV (reference sequence). The CDR3: CASSGGSARVNEQYF. CDR3 DNA sequence: TGTGCCAGCAGTGGGGGGTCGGCCAGGGTAAACGAGCAGTACTTC.